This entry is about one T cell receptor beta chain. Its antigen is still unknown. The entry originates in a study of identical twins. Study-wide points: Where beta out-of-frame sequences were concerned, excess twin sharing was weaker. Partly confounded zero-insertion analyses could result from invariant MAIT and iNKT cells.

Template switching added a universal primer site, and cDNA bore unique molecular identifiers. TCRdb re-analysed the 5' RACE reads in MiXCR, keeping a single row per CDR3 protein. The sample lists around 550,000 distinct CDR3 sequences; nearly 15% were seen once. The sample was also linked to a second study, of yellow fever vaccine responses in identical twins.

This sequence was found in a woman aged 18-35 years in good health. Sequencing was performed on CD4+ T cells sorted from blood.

CDR3 DNA sequence: TGCGCCAGCAGCTTGGGGACAGGGGAAGTCTACGAGCAGTACGTC. As protein: CASSLGTGEVYEQYV. This chain joins TRBV5-1 and TRBJ2-7; 9 nucleotides match TRBD1. CDR1 is SGHRS and CDR2 is YFSETQ in the germline V gene. Trimming removed 0 bases from V and 3 bases from J; junction bases left unmatched: 4. The CDR3 runs 15 residues.